This T cell receptor (beta chain) was observed in a study of shared clonotypes between healthy human individuals. Findings and caveats of the study: Against clonotypes common to all four donors, non-shared ones had lower generation probabilities. Apart from blood, nothing was sampled; tissue repertoires likely differ.

Genomic DNA of every subset was divided equally among multiple immunoSEQ plates. Assay: immunoSEQ multiplex PCR; the TCRdb copy retains only in-frame clones and omits some. Counted here are around 2.1 million clones, 90% to 97% occurring once; the ten biggest clones make up roughly 0.13%. As regards this clone: Its antigen is as yet unknown.

The study enrolled healthy HIV-negative adults without recent acute infections or vaccinations as donors. The CDR3 runs to 15 residues. J was trimmed by 8 bases and V by 4 bases; bases with no gene match: 13. CDR1 is SGHTS and CDR2 is YDEGEE in the germline V gene. The chain combines TRBV5-8 with TRBJ2-7, with 9 bases fitting TRBD1. The sequencing sample was made of naive CD4+ T cells sorted from blood. Subset given: CD45RA+ positively selected. This receptor was identified in a man aged 18 to 35 in good health. The CDR3 loop is CASSETPGQGFKQYF. CDR3 sequence (DNA): TGTGCCAGCAGCGAAACACCGGGACAGGGTTTTAAGCAGTACTTC. The complete variable domain, with remaining parts taken from reference TRBV5-8 and TRBJ2-7, reads EAGVTQSPTHLIKTRGQQATLRCSPISGHTSVYWYQQALGLGLQFLLWYDEGEERNRGNFPPRFSGRQFPNYSSELNVNALELEDSALYLCASSETPGQGFKQYFGPGTRLTVT.